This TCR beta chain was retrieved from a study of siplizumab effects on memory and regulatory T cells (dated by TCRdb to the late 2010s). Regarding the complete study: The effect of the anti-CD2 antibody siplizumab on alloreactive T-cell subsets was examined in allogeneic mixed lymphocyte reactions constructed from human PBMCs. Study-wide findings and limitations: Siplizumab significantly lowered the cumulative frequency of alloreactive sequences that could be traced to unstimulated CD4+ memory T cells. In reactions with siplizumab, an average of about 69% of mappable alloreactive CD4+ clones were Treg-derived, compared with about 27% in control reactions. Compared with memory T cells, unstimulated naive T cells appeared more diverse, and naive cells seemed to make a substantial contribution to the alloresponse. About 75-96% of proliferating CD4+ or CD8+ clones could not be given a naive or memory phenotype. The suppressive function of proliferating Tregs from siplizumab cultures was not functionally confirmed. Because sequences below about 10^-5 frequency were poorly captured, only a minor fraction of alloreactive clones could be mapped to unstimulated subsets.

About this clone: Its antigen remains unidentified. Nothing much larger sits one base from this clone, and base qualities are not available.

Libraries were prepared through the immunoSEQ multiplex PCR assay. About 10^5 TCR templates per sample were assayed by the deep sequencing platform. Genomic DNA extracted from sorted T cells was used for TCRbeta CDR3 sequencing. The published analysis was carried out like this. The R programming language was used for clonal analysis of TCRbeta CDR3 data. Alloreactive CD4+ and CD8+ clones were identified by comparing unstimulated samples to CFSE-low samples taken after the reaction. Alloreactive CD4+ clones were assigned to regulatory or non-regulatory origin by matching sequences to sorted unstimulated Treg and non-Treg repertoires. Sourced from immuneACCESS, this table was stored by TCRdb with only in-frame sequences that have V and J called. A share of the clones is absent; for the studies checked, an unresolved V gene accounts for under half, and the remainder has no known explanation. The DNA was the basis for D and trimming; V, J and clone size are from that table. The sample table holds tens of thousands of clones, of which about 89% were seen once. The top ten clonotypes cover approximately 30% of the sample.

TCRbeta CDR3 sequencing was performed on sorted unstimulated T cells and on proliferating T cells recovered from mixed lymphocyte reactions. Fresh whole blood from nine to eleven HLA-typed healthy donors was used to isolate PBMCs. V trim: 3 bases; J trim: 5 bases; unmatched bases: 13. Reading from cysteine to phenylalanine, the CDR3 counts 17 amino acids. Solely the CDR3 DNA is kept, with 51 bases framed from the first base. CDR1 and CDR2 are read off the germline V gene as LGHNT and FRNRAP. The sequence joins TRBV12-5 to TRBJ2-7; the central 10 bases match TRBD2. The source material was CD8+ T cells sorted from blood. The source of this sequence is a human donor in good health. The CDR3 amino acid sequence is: CASGFWASGSRTHEQYF. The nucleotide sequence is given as TGTGCTAGTGGTTTCTGGGCTAGCGGGAGTAGAACCCACGAGCAGTACTTC.